This T cell receptor (beta chain) was obtained from a study of T-cell memory formation after mild COVID-19. The sample holds a few counts of this clonotype. One entry per CDR3 protein results from TCRdb running MiXCR on the 5' RACE reads. The repertoire has under 350,000 distinct CDR3 sequences, around 15% of them found once; the top ten carry more than 20%. This CDR3 contains 13 residues. Germline values: CDR1 MGHDK, CDR2 SYGVNS. V lost 4 bases and J lost 4; bases outside the gene matches: 2. Material: PBMCs or a T cell subset sorted from them (not recorded which). The TCR comes from a man aged 18 to 30 who had mild COVID-19 (a few samples of this study predate the infection). Cell type and time point are not known. The chain combines TRBV25-1 with TRBJ1-1; 8 bases fit TRBD1. The CDR3 DNA sequence: TGTGCCAGCAGTGTTACAGGGGGCACTGAAGCTTTCTTT. Its translation: CASSVTGGTEAFF.